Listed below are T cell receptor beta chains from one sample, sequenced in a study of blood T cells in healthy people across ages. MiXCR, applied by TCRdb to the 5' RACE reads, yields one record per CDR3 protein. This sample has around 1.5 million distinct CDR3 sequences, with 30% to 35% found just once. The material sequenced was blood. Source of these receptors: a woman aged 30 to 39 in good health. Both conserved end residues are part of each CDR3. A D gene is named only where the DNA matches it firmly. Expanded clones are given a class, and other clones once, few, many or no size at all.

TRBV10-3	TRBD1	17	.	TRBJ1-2	TGTGCCATCAGTGAATCCGGGACAGGGGCAGGGAACTATGGCTACACCTTC	CAISESGTGAGNYGYTF
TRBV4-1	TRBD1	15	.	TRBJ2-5	TGCGCCAGCAGCCAGCTGGACAGGGGAGGCGAGACCCAGTACTTC	CASSQLDRGGETQYF
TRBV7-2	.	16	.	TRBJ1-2	TGTGCCAGCAGCTTCCGCGGTTTCAGGGAAAACTATGGCTACACCTTC	CASSFRGFRENYGYTF
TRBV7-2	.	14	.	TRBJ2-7	TGTACCAGCAGCTTCCGGGTAACGCCCTACGAGCAGTACTTC	CTSSFRVTPYEQYF
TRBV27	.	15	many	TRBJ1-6	TGTGCCAGCAGCCCTGGGTGGCCTCTCAATTCACCCCTCCACTTT	CASSPGWPLNSPLHF
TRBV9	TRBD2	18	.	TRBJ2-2	TGTGCCAGCAGCGTAGGCCTCGGGGGCCAAAGCGGGGGCGGGGAGCTGTTTTTT	CASSVGLGGQSGGGELFF
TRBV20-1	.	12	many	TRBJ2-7	TGCAGTGCTACCCAGGGAACCTACGAGCAGTACTTC	CSATQGTYEQYF
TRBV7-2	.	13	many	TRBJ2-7	TGTGCCAGCAGCTTAGGTTCTGGGGACGAGCAGTACTTC	CASSLGSGDEQYF
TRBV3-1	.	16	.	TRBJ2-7	TGTGCCAGCAGCCGCGAGCCTAGCAGGGGGGCCTACGAGCAGTACTTC	CASSREPSRGAYEQYF
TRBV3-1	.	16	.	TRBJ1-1	TGTGCCAGCAGCCCCCTAAGGTACAGGGAGAACACTGAAGCTTTCTTT	CASSPLRYRENTEAFF
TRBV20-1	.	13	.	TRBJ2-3	TGCCTAAGCACGCCGTCAGGGGAAGACACGCAGTATTTT	CLSTPSGEDTQYF
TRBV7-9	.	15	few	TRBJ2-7	TGTGCCAGCAGCTTAGTGACAGGCCATGGAGACGAGCAGTACTTC	CASSLVTGHGDEQYF
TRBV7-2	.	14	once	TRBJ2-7	TGTGCCAGCAGCTGGATTCCCGGGACCTACGAGCAGTACTTC	CASSWIPGTYEQYF
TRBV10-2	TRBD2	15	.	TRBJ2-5	TGCGCCAGCGGTGAGCTAGCGGGGGGCCAAGAGACCCAGTACTTC	CASGELAGGQETQYF
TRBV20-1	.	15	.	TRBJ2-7	TGCAGTGCTAGTCTGATGGGGCGGCGGTCCTACGAGCAGTACTTC	CSASLMGRRSYEQYF
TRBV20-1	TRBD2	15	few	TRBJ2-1	TGCAGTGCTAGTTCGAGACTAGCGCGAGGAGATGAGCAGTTCTTC	CSASSRLARGDEQFF
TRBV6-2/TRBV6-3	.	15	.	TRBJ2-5	TGTGCCAGCAGGCCCACGACAGGCCTTCGGGGGACCCAGTACTTC	CASRPTTGLRGTQYF
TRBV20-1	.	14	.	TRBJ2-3	TGCAGTGCTAGAGATCGATGGAGCACAGGTACGCAGTATTTT	CSARDRWSTGTQYF
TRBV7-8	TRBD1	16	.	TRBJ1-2	TGTGCCAGCAGCTTCCAGAGGGGACAGGGGGGCCATGGCTACACCTTC	CASSFQRGQGGHGYTF
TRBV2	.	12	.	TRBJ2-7	TGTGCCGCAAGCTCAGGGAAGGAAACCCAGTACTTC	CAASSGKETQYF
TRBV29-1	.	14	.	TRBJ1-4	TGCAGCGTTGATATGGGGGGCGATATGGAAAAACTGTTTTTT	CSVDMGGDMEKLFF
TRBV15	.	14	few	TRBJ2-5	TGTGCCACCAGCAGTTCAGGGGAGGGAGAGACCCAGTACTTC	CATSSSGEGETQYF
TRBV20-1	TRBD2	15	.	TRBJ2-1	TGCAGTGCTTTGAATAGCGGGAGAGCCTACAATGAGCAGTTCTTC	CSALNSGRAYNEQFF
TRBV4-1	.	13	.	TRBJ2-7	TGCGCCAGCAGCCAGGGTCCTGGGTCCGGGCAGTACTTC	CASSQGPGSGQYF
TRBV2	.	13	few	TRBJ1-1	TGTGCCAGCAGTTGGGGTAAAGGAACTGAAGCTTTCTTT	CASSWGKGTEAFF
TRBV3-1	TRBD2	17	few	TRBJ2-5	TGTGCCAGCAGCCAGCTCCTTAGCGGGGAACAACAAGAGACCCAGTACTTC	CASSQLLSGEQQETQYF
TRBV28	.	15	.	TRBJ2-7	TGTGCCAGCCGAGTTGGGGGAGGACCTATATACGAGCAGTACTTC	CASRVGGGPIYEQYF
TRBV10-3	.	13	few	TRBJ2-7	TGTGCCATCAGTGTGGGCTCCTCCTACGAGCAGTACTTC	CAISVGSSYEQYF
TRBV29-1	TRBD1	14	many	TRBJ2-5	TGCAGCGTTGGGGGACAGGGTGTGGGGAAGACCCAGTACTTC	CSVGGQGVGKTQYF
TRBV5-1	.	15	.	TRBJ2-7	TGCACCAGCAGCTTAACTTTAGACAGCTCCTACGAGCAGTACTTC	CTSSLTLDSSYEQYF
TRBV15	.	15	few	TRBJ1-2	TGTGCCACCAGCAGTTCGACAGCACTTCACTATGGCTACACCTTC	CATSSSTALHYGYTF
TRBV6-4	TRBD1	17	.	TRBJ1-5	TGTGCCAGCAGTTCCGGGACAGGGAGTTATAGCAATCAGCCCCAGCATTTT	CASSSGTGSYSNQPQHF
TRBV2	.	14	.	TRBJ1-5	TGTGCCAGCAGGGGGGGGTCTCAGGGACAGCCCCAGCATTTT	CASRGGSQGQPQHF